The source of this T cell receptor beta chain is a study of shared clonotypes between healthy human individuals. Findings of the study overall: Approximately 5.3% was the fraction of naive CD4 clonotypes found shared across several donors. Tissue TCR repertoires likely differ from these blood-only repertoires.

The CDR3 runs 18 residues. Losses at the gene ends were 1 base for V and 4 bases for J; bases not matched to a gene: 9. Looked up from germline, CDR1 is LNHDA and CDR2 is SQIVND (reference sequence). The genomic DNA of each subset was split evenly across several immunoSEQ plates. DNA at 200 ng, tens of thousands of T cell genomes, went into sorted-subset replicate PCRs. Measured with immunoSEQ multiplex PCR; TCRdb has only the in-frame clones, and not every one. The table shows over a million clones, with 95% to 99% occurring only once. Points on this clone: What it recognizes is unknown.

The specimen was naive CD4+ T cells sorted from blood. Specified subset: CD45RA+ positively selected. This clonotype was obtained from a man aged 30 to 45 in good health. This chain connects TRBV19 to TRBJ2-1; 11 bases line up with TRBD2. CDR3 in DNA: TGTGCCAGTAGTATAGTTCAGGGGCTAGCGGGAGGATACAATGAGCAGTTCTTC. Protein product: CASSIVQGLAGGYNEQFF.